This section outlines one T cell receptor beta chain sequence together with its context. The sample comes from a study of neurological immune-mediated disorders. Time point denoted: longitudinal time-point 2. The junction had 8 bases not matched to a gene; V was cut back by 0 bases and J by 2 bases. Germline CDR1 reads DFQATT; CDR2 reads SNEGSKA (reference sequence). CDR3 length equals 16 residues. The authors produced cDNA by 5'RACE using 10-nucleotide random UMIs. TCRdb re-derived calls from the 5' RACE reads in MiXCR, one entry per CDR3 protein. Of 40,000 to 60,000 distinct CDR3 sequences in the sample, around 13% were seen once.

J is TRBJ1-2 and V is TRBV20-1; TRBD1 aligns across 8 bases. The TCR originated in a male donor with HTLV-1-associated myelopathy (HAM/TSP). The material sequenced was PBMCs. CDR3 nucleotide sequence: TGCAGTGCTAGAGACTGGTATCAGGGGGCGAACTATGGCTACACCTTC. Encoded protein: CSARDWYQGANYGYTF.